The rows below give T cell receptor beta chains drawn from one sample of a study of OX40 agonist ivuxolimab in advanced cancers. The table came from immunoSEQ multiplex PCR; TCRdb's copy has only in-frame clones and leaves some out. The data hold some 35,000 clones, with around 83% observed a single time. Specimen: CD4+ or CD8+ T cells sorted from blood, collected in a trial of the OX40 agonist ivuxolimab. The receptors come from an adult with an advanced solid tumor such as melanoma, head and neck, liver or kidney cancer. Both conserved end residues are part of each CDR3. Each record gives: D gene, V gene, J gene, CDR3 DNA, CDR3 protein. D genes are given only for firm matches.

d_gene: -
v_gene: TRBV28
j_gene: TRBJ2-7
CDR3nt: TGTGCCAGCACTCAGCAGCGGGCCTACGAGCAGTACTTC
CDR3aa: CASTQQRAYEQYF

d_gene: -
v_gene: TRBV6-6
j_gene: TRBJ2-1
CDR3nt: TGTGCCAGCAGTCGGGGCTACGATGAGCAGTTCTTC
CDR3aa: CASSRGYDEQFF

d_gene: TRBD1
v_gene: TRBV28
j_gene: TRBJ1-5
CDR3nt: TGTGCCAGCAGTTCCCCGGGGCGGACAGGGTTCAATCAGCCCCAGCATTTT
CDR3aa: CASSSPGRTGFNQPQHF

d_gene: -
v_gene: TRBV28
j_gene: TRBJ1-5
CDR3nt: TGTGCCAGCAGTTTTCAGATGAAGGCGGGCGATCAGCCCCAGCATTTT
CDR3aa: CASSFQMKAGDQPQHF

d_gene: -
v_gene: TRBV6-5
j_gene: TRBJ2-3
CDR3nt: TGTGCCAGCAGTTACTCCCCCCGGGCGACAGATACGCAGTATTTT
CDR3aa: CASSYSPRATDTQYF

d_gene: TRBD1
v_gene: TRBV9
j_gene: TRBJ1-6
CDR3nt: TGTGCCAGCAGCGGAACAGGGGGTGTCCCTTCACCCCTCCACTTT
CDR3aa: CASSGTGGVPSPLHF

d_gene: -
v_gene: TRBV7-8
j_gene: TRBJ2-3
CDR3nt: TGTGCCAGCAGCTTAGTACCGAGGTACACAGATACGCAGTATTTT
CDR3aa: CASSLVPRYTDTQYF

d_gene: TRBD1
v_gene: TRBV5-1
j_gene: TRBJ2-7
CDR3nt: TGCGCCAGCAGGAGGATTCCGACAGGGGTGAACGAGCAGTACTTC
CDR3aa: CASRRIPTGVNEQYF

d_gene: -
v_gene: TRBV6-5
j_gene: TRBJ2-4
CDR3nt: TGTGCCAGCAGTTACTCGGGGGGAACAGGGGTAGACATTCAGTACTTC
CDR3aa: CASSYSGGTGVDIQYF

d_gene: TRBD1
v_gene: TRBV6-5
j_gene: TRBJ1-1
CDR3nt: TGTGCCAGCAGTTCATCAGGGGGCTTTGAAGCTTTCTTT
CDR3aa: CASSSSGGFEAFF